This entry lists 9 T cell receptor beta chains sequenced from one sample in a study of blood T cell repertoires in COVID-19 (dated by TCRdb to the early 2020s). The protocol used for the library was the immunoSEQ multiplex PCR assay. TCRdb retrieved this table from immuneACCESS and kept in-frame rearrangements only. Not all clones are present; in checked studies, unresolved V genes account for under half, and no reason is known for the remainder. This sample gives about 150,000 clones in total; 70% to 90% of them show up just once. Less than 5.5% of the sample is taken by the ten largest. Sequencing input: peripheral blood. The receptors stem from a woman between 45 and 60 years old with acute or convalescent COVID-19.

This clone occurred once. The chain is built from TRBV19 and TRBJ1-1, with D maybe TRBD1 (6 bases). CDR1 and CDR2 (germline): LNHDA, SQIVND (reference sequence). The CDR3 contains 15 residues. V was trimmed by 4 bases and J by 1 base, leaving 13 bases between them. The CDR3 nucleotides read TGTGCCAGTAGTACTACCGGGACACCGAACACTGAAGCTTTCTTT. Residues: CASSTTGTPNTEAFF.

The chain recombines TRBV7-6 with TRBJ2-2; 7 nucleotides agree with TRBD2. Germline V CDR1 and CDR2: SGHVS, FNYEAQ. The CDR3 covers 15 residues. Germline trimming cut 5 bases from V and 6 bases from J; bases unmatched to any gene: 9. The CDR3 DNA reads as TGTGCCAGCAGCAACCCTAGCGGTATTGCCGGGGAGCTGTTTTTT. This sequence encodes CASSNPSGIAGELFF.

J is TRBJ1-1 and V is TRBV25-1; 9 bases map to TRBD1. CDR3 length: 13 residues. The germline gives CDR1 MGHDK, CDR2 SYGVNS. V lost 6 bases to trimming and J lost 6 bases; unmatched junction nucleotides: 5. DNA for the CDR3: TGTGCCAGCAGCGACAGGGGGTGGGCTGAAGCTTTCTTT. Translating it yields CASSDRGWAEAFF.

A single count supports this clone. The CDR3 nucleotides read TGTGCCAGCAGTTACTCGAATGTACCCAGCGAGGGATCGACCAAAAACATTCAGTACTTC. It specifies CASSYSNVPSEGSTKNIQYF. This chain joins TRBV6-2 or TRBV6-3 and TRBJ2-4, with D possibly matching TRBD2 (5 bases). Germline assignment: CDR1 MNHEY and CDR2 SVGEGT. CDR3 size: 20 residues. With 0 bases removed from V and 2 bases from J, the gap between germline ends came to 23 bases.

The chain has TRBV5-1 and TRBJ1-2, with TRBD1 identical over 8 bases. Germline trimming cut 0 bases from V and 5 bases from J; bases unmatched to any gene: 6. Per germline, CDR1 SGHRS and CDR2 YFSETQ. The CDR3 is made up of 15 amino acids. The CDR3 region is CASSLASDRVYGYTF. The DNA for the CDR3 is TGCGCCAGCAGCTTGGCCTCGGACAGGGTGTATGGCTACACCTTC.

The J gene is TRBJ2-5, the V gene TRBV3-1 (or the pseudogene TRBV3-2), with D unclear. V lost 4 bases and J 4 bases, leaving 4 bases between the germline ends. Germline assignment: CDR1 LGHDT and CDR2 YNNKEL (reference sequence). This CDR3 region has 11 residues. In DNA form, the CDR3 reads TGTGCCAGCAGCCCCGGAGAGACCCAGTACTTC. Its translation is CASSPGETQYF.

The gene calls are TRBV19 and TRBJ2-7; TRBD2 aligns across 11 bases. This CDR3 comprises 14 residues. Germline-derived CDR1 and CDR2 are LNHDA and SQIVND (reference sequence). The V gene end was trimmed by 9 bases and the J gene end by 4 bases; junction bases not matched to a gene: 8. CDR3 in amino acids: CASRPSGGSYEQYF. The CDR3 coding sequence is TGTGCCAGCAGACCTAGCGGGGGGTCGTACGAGCAGTACTTC.

The V gene is TRBV27, the J gene TRBJ1-2; 10 bases match TRBD1. V dropped 6 bases and J dropped 2; count of bases not matched to a gene: 0. CDR1 MNHEY and CDR2 SMNVEV come from the germline V gene (reference sequence). The CDR3 length is 13 residues. In nucleotides, the CDR3 is TGTGCCAGCAGGGGACAGGGGAACTATGGCTACACCTTC. Translation: CASRGQGNYGYTF.

V is TRBV4-3 and J is TRBJ2-1; 7 nucleotides align to TRBD1. After removal of 4 bases from V and 4 bases from J, the junction contained 7 bases not matched to a gene. CDR3 size: 15 residues. CDR1 is LGHNA and CDR2 is YSLEER in the germline V gene. The CDR3 coding sequence is TGCGCCAGCAGCCCCCTCCGGGACAGTTACAATGAGCAGTTCTTC. This codes for CASSPLRDSYNEQFF.